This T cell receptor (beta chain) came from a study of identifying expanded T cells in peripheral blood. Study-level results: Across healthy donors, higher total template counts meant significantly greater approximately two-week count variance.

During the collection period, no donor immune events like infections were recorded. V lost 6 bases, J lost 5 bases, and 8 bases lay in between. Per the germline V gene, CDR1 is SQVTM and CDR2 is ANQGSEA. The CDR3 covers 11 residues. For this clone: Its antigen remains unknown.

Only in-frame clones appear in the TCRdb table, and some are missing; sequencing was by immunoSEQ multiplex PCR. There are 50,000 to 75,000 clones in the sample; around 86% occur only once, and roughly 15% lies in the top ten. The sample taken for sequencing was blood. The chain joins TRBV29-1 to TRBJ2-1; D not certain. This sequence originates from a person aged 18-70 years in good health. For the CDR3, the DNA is TGCAGCGTCTCAAACCACAATGAGCAGTTCTTC. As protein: CSVSNHNEQFF.